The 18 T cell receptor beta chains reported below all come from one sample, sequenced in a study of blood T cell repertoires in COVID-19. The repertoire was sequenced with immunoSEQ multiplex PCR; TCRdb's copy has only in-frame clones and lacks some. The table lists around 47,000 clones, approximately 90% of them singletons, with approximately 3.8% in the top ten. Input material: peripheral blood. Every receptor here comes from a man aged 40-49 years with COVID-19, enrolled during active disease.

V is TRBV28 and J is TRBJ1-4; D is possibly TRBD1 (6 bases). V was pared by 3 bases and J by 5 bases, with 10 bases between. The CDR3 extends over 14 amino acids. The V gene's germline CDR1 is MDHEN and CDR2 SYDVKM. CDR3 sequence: CASSFTGPNEKLFF. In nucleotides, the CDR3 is TGTGCCAGCAGTTTTACAGGGCCCAATGAAAAACTGTTTTTT.

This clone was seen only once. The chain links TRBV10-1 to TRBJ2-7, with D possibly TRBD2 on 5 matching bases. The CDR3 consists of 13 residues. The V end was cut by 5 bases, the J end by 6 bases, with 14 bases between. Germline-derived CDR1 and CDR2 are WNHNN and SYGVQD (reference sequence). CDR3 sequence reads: CASSPSGSGEQYF. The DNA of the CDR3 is TGCGCCAGCAGTCCTTCGGGAAGCGGCGAGCAGTACTTC.

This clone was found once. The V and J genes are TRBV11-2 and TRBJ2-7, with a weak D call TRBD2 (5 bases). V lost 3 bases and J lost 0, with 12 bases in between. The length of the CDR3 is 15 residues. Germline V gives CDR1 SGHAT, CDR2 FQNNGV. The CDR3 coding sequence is TGTGCCAGCAGCTTGGGTGTGAGGGCCTCCTACGAGCAGTACTTC. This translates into CASSLGVRASYEQYF. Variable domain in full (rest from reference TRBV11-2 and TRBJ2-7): EAGVAQSPRYKIIEKRQSVAFWCNPISGHATLYWYQQILGQGPKLLIQFQNNGVVDDSQLPKDRFSAERLKGVDSTLKIQPAKLEDSAVYLCASSLGVRASYEQYFGPGTRLTVT.

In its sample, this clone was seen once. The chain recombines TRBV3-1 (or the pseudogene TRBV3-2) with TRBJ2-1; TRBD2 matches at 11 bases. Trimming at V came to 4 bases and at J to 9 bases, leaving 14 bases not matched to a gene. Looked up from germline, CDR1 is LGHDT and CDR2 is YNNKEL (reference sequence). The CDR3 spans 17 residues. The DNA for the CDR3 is TGTGCCAGCAGCCCCCGACCTGTGACTAGCGGGAAGAGTGAGCAGTTCTTC. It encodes CASSPRPVTSGKSEQFF.

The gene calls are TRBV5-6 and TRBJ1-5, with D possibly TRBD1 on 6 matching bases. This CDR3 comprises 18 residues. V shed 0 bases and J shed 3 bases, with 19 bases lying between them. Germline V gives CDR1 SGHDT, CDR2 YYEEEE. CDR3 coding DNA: TGTGCCAGCAGCTTGGTTGGGAGGGGCAGGGGAGACAATCAGCCCCAGCATTTT. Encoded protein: CASSLVGRGRGDNQPQHF.

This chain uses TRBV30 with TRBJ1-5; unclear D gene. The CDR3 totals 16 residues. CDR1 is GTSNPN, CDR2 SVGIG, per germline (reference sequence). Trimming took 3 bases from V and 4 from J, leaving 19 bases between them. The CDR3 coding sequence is TGTGCCTGGAGGCCCCGCGGTCTCGGGTGGAATCAGCCCCAGCATTTT. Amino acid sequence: CAWRPRGLGWNQPQHF. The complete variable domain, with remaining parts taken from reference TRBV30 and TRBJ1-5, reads SQTIHQWPATLVQPVGSPLSLECTVEGTSNPNLYWYRQAAGRGLQLLFYSVGIGQISSEVPQNLSASRPQDRQFILSSKKLLLSDSGFYLCAWRPRGLGWNQPQHFGDGTRLSIL.

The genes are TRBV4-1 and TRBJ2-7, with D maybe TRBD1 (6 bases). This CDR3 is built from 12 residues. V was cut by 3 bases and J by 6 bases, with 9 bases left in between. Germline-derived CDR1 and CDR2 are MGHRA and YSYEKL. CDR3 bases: TGCGCCAGCAGCCACCTGGGGGCCGAGCAGTACTTC. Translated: CASSHLGAEQYF.

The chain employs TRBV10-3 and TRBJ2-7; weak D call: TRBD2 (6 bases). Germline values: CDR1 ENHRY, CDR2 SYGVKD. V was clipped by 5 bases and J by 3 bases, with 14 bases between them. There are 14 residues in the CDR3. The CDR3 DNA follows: TGTGCCATCAGTCCCCGGAGGGGAGTCTACGAGCAGTACTTC. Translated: CAISPRRGVYEQYF.

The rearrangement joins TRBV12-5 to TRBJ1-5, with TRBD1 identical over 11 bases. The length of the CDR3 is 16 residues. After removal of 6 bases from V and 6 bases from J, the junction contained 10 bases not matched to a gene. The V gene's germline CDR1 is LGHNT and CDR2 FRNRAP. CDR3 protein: CASGVTDRGPIQPQHF. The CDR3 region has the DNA TGTGCTAGTGGAGTCACGGACAGGGGGCCTATTCAGCCCCAGCATTTT.

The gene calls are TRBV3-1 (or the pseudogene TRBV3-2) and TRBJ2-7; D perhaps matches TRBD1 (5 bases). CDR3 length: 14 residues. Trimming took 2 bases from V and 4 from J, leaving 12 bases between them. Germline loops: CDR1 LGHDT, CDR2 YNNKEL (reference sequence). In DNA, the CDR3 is TGTGCCAGCAGCCAAAAGAGACAGTCATACGAGCAGTACTTC. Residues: CASSQKRQSYEQYF.

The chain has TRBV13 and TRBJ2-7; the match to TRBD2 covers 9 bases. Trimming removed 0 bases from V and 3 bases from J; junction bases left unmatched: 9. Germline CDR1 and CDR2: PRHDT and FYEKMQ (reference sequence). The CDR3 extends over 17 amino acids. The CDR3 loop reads CASSLGASGVPDYEQYF. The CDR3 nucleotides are TGTGCCAGCAGCTTAGGCGCTAGCGGGGTGCCGGACTACGAGCAGTACTTC.

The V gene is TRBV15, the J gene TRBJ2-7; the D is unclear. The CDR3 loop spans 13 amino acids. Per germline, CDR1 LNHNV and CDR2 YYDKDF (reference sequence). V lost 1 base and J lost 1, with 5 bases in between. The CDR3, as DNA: TGTGCCACCAGCAGAGGAGAGTCCTACGAGCAGTACTTC. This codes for CATSRGESYEQYF.

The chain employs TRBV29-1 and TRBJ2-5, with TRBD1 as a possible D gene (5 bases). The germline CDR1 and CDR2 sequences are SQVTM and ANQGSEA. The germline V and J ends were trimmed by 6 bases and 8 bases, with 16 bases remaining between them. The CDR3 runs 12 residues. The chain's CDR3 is CSVQESADTQYF. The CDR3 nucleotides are TGCAGCGTACAGGAGTCCGCGGACACCCAGTACTTC.

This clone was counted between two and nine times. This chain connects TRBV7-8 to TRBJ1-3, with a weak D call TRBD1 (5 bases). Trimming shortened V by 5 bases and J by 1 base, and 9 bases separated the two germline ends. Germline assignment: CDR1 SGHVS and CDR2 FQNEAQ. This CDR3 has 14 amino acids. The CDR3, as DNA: TGTGCCAGCAGCCCAGGGATTTCTGGAAACACCATATATTTT. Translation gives CASSPGISGNTIYF.

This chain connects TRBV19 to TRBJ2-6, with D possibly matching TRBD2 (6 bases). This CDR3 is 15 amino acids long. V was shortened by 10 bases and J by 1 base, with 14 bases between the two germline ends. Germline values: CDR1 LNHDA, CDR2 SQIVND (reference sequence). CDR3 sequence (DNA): TGTGCCACCTCCCCCGGGGGTTCTGGGGCCAACGTCCTGACTTTC. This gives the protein CATSPGGSGANVLTF.

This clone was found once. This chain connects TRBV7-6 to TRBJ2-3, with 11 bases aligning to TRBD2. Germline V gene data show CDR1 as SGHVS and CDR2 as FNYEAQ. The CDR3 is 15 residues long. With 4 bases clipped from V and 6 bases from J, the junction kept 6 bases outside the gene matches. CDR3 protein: CASSSQTSGTDTQYF. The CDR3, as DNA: TGTGCCAGCAGCTCGCAGACTAGCGGGACCGATACGCAGTATTTT.

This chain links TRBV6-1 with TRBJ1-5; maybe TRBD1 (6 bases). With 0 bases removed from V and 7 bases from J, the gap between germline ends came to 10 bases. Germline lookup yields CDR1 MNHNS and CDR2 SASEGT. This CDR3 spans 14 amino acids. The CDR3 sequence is CASSEARGRQPQHF. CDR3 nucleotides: TGTGCCAGCAGTGAAGCCAGGGGACGGCAGCCCCAGCATTTT.

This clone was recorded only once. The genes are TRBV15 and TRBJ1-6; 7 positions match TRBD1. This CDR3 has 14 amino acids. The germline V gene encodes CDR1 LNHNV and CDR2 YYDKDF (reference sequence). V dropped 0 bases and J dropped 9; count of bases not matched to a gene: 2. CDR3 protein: CATSRDRQGSPLHF. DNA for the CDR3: TGTGCCACCAGCAGAGATAGACAGGGTTCACCCCTCCACTTT. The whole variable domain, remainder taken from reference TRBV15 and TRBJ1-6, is DAMVIQNPRYQVTQFGKPVTLSCSQTLNHNVMYWYQQKSSQAPKLLFHYYDKDFNNEADTPDNFQSRRPNTSFCFLDIRSPGLGDTAMYLCATSRDRQGSPLHFGNGTRLTVT.